This TCR beta chain originates from a study of blood T cell repertoires in COVID-19 (dated by TCRdb to 2020 to 2022). Notes on the research overall: The collaborator samples originated in the United States, Italy and Spain and spanned the acute and convalescent phases of COVID-19. Where HLA class I and class II types were available, the types were taken from metadata supplied by the sample provider, not from assay-based typing. The prospective study material was composed of cDNA or gDNA derived from T cells, B-cell-depleted T cells, or PBMCs. Nearly every sample came with metadata listing a de-identified subject ID, COVID-19 status, age in years and sex. A freely available public database, intended as a resource for researchers studying the immune response to SARS-CoV-2, is where the repertoires were released. Samples were obtained from the ongoing ImmuneRACE study (first 160 participants) and from about 1,300 subjects provided by 6 global collaborators. Subjects who had been exposed to COVID-19, were actively infected with it, or had recovered from it provided the deeply sampled blood TCRbeta repertoires that made up the dataset. The paper's findings and limits, for the study overall: The quantity of clinical and demographic metadata differed by source and by participant and was supplied without curation.

TCRbeta CDR3 regions were amplified from genomic DNA by means of the immunoSEQ Assay, a bias-controlled multiplex PCR. For the original study's pipeline: Nucleated cell counts per sample were estimated from amplification of reference gene primers within the assay. To quantify the absolute abundance of each unique TCRbeta CDR3 rearrangement, sequence reads were collapsed and filtered. For each sample, productive Simpson clonality was calculated as the square root of Simpson's diversity index across productive rearrangements. TCRdb stores this immuneACCESS table with in-frame sequences only. Part of the clones is absent; in the studies checked, under half of the shortfall reflects unresolved V genes, and no reason is known for the rest. The V and J calls and clone size come from that table; D and trimming were worked out from the DNA. Recorded for this sample are approximately 300,000 clones; 75% to 95% of them occurred a single time. Roughly 7% of the sample is in the top ten clones.

As concerns this clone: Its antigen is currently not known. No quality values exist for individual bases; no much larger clone is one base distant.

V is pruned by 3 bases and J by 4 bases, leaving 10 bases of the junction without a gene match. From cysteine to phenylalanine, the CDR3 is 16 amino acids long. Just CDR3 DNA is preserved here, 48 bases in frame from base 1. Reading the germline V gene (reference sequence) gives CDR1 GTSNPN and CDR2 SVGIG. One collaborating source in Seattle enrolled patients while the patients were actively infected and followed the patients over time throughout the course of disease. The collaborating institutions used their own protocols to collect whole blood in K2EDTA tubes. For TCRbeta analysis, collaborators shipped samples as frozen whole blood, isolated PBMCs, or DNA extracted from either of those sample types.

The V and J genes are TRBV30 and TRBJ2-3, with 10 bases in between that match TRBD1. Sequenced sample: peripheral blood. The clonotype comes from a woman in her 30s with COVID-19, enrolled during active disease. The nucleotides are TGTGCCTGGAGGGCCCCCGGGACAGGGGTATCAGATACGCAGTATTTT. Translated, this gives CAWRAPGTGVSDTQYF.